The T cell receptor beta chain described here comes from a study of T cell responses to AZD1222 COVID-19 vaccine. The CDR3 length is 15 residues. Germline CDR1 reads SEHNR; CDR2 reads FQNEAQ (reference sequence). Trimming cost V 5 bases and J 5 bases; bases outside gene matches: 11. Measured with immunoSEQ multiplex PCR; TCRdb has only the in-frame clones, and not every one. The sample includes about 140,000 clones, roughly 93% of them seen just once. The TCR was taken from an adult in good health. This rearrangement joins TRBV7-9 to TRBJ1-1; TRBD1 matches at 7 bases. The specimen comprised peripheral blood, sampled on day 0 of MenACWY control vaccination. The CDR3 nucleotides read TGTGCCAGCAGCCCAGTACCACAGGGGAGGACTGAAGCTTTCTTT. This translates into CASSPVPQGRTEAFF.